Below are 24 T cell receptor beta chains sequenced from a single sample in a study of Ad26.COV2.S vaccination and SARS-CoV-2 variants. Measured with immunoSEQ multiplex PCR; TCRdb has only the in-frame clones, and not every one. This sample has hundreds of thousands of clones; about 90% occur once, and the top ten carry over 1.3%. Treatment described: about 20 received Ad26.COV2.S at low or high dose, single or two shots; several received placebo; per-sample allocation not given. Specimen acquisition occurred on day 63 following the initial vaccine or placebo injection. The sequences come from peripheral blood, collected in a trial of Ad26.COV2.S vaccine versus placebo. These receptors were collected from a person between 18 and 65 years old who received the Ad26.COV2.S COVID-19 vaccine or a placebo.

The chain recombines TRBV3-1 (or the pseudogene TRBV3-2) with TRBJ2-5; D may correspond to TRBD1 or TRBD2 (6 bases each). The CDR3 is 15 residues long. Germline assignment: CDR1 LGHDT and CDR2 YNNKEL (reference sequence). Deletions cut 2 bases from V and 2 bases from J, with 12 bases between. The CDR3 loop is CASSQSWGAQETQYF. The DNA of the CDR3 is TGTGCCAGCAGCCAATCTTGGGGGGCACAAGAGACCCAGTACTTC.

V usage is TRBV27 and J usage is TRBJ2-7, with 11 bases matching TRBD1. Germline V CDR1 and CDR2: MNHEY, SMNVEV (reference sequence). This CDR3 spans 16 amino acids. V shed 4 bases, J shed 7 bases, and the junction held 12 bases outside the gene matches. The CDR3 spells CASSSGTGGGAGEQYF. CDR3 DNA sequence: TGTGCCAGCAGTTCCGGGACAGGGGGTGGGGCCGGGGAGCAGTACTTC.

Comment on this clone: The junction and the germline gene differ at one end; a read error may be behind it. Other nucleotide sequences from this sample produce the same CDR3. This chain links TRBV30 with TRBJ2-3; either TRBD1 or TRBD2 may supply D (5 bases each). The CDR3 sequence is 14 residues long. Germline CDR1 GTSNPN, CDR2 SVGIG (reference sequence). CDR3 sequence reads: CAWSRGVSTDTQYF. CDR3 bases: TGTGCCTGGTCGAGAGGGGTGAGCACTGATACGCAGTATTTT.

This chain uses TRBV6-6 with TRBJ1-2; no firm D call. V was pared by 2 bases and J by 8 bases, with 9 bases between. This CDR3 is 12 amino acids long. CDR1 MNHNY and CDR2 SVGAGI come from the germline V gene (reference sequence). The chain's CDR3 is CASSYEGGGYTF. In DNA, the CDR3 is TGTGCCAGCAGTTACGAGGGAGGCGGCTACACCTTC.

The rearrangement links TRBV6-2 or TRBV6-3 to TRBJ1-1; 7 nucleotides match TRBD1. CDR3 size: 13 residues. V was clipped by 2 bases and J by 4 bases; unmatched bases: 1. Germline lookup yields CDR1 MNHEY and CDR2 SVGEGT. The CDR3 spells CASSYGTATEAFF. CDR3 nucleotide sequence: TGTGCCAGCAGTTACGGGACAGCCACTGAAGCTTTCTTT.

The V gene is TRBV11-3, the J gene TRBJ2-3; 9 nucleotides match TRBD2. The length of the CDR3 is 16 residues. Trimming removed 0 bases from V and 4 bases from J; junction bases left unmatched: 5. Looked up from germline, CDR1 is SGHNT and CDR2 is YENEEA. The CDR3 reads CASSLDPRGGPDTQYF. CDR3 coding DNA: TGTGCCAGCAGCTTAGACCCGCGGGGGGGTCCAGATACGCAGTATTTT.

The chain combines TRBV29-1 with TRBJ2-1; maybe TRBD2 (5 bases). The CDR3 covers 13 residues. Germline V gives CDR1 SQVTM, CDR2 ANQGSEA. Trimming stripped 6 bases from V and 10 bases from J, with 19 bases between. DNA for the CDR3: TGCAGCGTAGCACCCGTTTCCCGAGGGGAGCAGTTCTTC. Translation gives CSVAPVSRGEQFF.

The V and J genes are TRBV5-1 and TRBJ1-2, with 10 bases lining up with TRBD1. Germline values: CDR1 SGHRS, CDR2 YFSETQ. Unmatched junction bases numbered 10, after V lost 4 bases and J lost 4 bases. The CDR3 has 16 amino acids. DNA of the CDR3: TGCGCCAGCAGCACCGGGACAGGGGCGTTGGGCTATGGCTACACCTTC. Its translation: CASSTGTGALGYGYTF.

The rearrangement uses TRBV7-2 and TRBJ2-2, with D uncertain. Trimming took 1 base from V and 4 from J, leaving 4 bases between them. CDR1 and CDR2 from the germline V gene are SGHTA and FQGNSA. The CDR3 extends over 13 amino acids. DNA for the CDR3: TGTGCCAGCAGCTTAGACAGCACCGGGGAGCTGTTTTTT. Its protein product is CASSLDSTGELFF.

The gene calls are TRBV15 and TRBJ1-3; TRBD1 matches 8 bases. Trimming at V came to 1 base and at J to 4 bases, leaving 9 bases not matched to a gene. CDR1 is LNHNV, CDR2 YYDKDF, per germline (reference sequence). The CDR3 runs 17 residues. CDR3 amino acids: CATSRAPRTGMGNTIYF. DNA of the CDR3: TGTGCCACCAGCAGAGCCCCCCGGACAGGGATGGGAAACACCATATATTTT.

The chain has TRBV30 and TRBJ1-5; D unresolved. Germline values: CDR1 GTSNPN, CDR2 SVGIG (reference sequence). The CDR3 extends over 13 amino acids. The CDR3 DNA is TGTGCTGCAGCCCCCGGGAGCAATCAGCCCCAGCATTTT. Amino acid sequence: CAAAPGSNQPQHF.

This clone was seen a few times. V is TRBV27 and J is TRBJ1-1; 7 bases match TRBD1. Germline V CDR1 and CDR2: MNHEY, SMNVEV (reference sequence). Trimming cost V 5 bases and J 4 bases; bases outside gene matches: 4. The CDR3 runs 13 residues. The CDR3 protein is CASSRQGGTEAFF. The CDR3 region has the DNA TGTGCCAGCAGTCGACAGGGAGGCACTGAAGCTTTCTTT.

J is TRBJ2-3 and V is TRBV5-4; D gene unclear. CDR1 is SGHNT and CDR2 is YYREEE in the germline V gene (reference sequence). V was shortened by 0 bases and J by 0 bases, with 8 bases between the two germline ends. CDR3 size: 15 residues. Written as DNA, the CDR3 is TGTGCCAGCAGCTTGGTGGGATCTAGCACAGATACGCAGTATTTT. This encodes CASSLVGSSTDTQYF.

The chain has TRBV4-2 and TRBJ2-1, with TRBD2 matching 8 bases. Germline V gene lookup returns CDR1 LGHNA and CDR2 YNFKEQ. The length of the CDR3 is 17 residues. V trimming: 4 bases; J trimming: 2 bases; junction bases outside the gene matches: 10. The CDR3 loop is CASSPFVAGGTYNEQFF. DNA for the CDR3: TGTGCCAGCAGCCCCTTTGTCGCGGGGGGCACCTACAATGAGCAGTTCTTC.

The chain is built from TRBV5-1 and TRBJ2-3, with 10 bases aligning to TRBD1. Losses at the gene ends were 3 bases for V and 2 bases for J; bases not matched to a gene: 3. The CDR3 is made up of 15 amino acids. Germline-derived CDR1 and CDR2 are SGHRS and YFSETQ. The CDR3 DNA is TGCGCCAGCAGCTCGGGACAGGGGTTCACAGATACGCAGTATTTT. Protein: CASSSGQGFTDTQYF.

The chain joins TRBV2 to TRBJ2-1; 10 bases align to TRBD2. Germline CDR1 reads SNHLY; CDR2 reads FYNNEI. This CDR3 is built from 15 residues. V lost 2 bases, J lost 6 bases, and 4 bases stayed unmatched. CDR3 nucleotide sequence: TGTGCCAGCAGTGAACCTAGCGGGAGAATCAATGAGCAGTTCTTC. Translating gives CASSEPSGRINEQFF.

The J gene is TRBJ2-1, the V gene TRBV11-2; 7 positions match TRBD2. The V gene's germline CDR1 is SGHAT and CDR2 FQNNGV. The CDR3 has 15 amino acids. V gave up 1 base and J gave up 6 bases; unmatched junction bases: 6. The chain's CDR3 is CASSLGLAGLNEQFF. The CDR3 bases are TGTGCCAGCAGCTTAGGACTAGCCGGGCTCAATGAGCAGTTCTTC. Looking up the rest from reference TRBV11-2 and TRBJ2-1 gives the full variable domain: EAGVAQSPRYKIIEKRQSVAFWCNPISGHATLYWYQQILGQGPKLLIQFQNNGVVDDSQLPKDRFSAERLKGVDSTLKIQPAKLEDSAVYLCASSLGLAGLNEQFFGPGTRLTVL.

This chain uses TRBV4-3 with TRBJ1-2; perhaps TRBD1 as D (6 bases). Germline V lookup: CDR1 LGHNA, CDR2 YSLEER. The CDR3 is 15 amino acids. Trimming took 5 bases from V and 4 from J, leaving 17 bases between them. In nucleotides, the CDR3 is TGCGCCAGCAGCTTACTCGGGGGGGGCAGCTATGGCTACACCTTC. It codes for CASSLLGGGSYGYTF.

The gene calls are TRBV11-2 and TRBJ1-1; D perhaps matches TRBD1 (6 bases). The V end lost 2 bases, the J end lost 4 bases, and 11 bases lay between the germline ends. There are 14 residues in the CDR3. The germline gives CDR1 SGHAT, CDR2 FQNNGV. CDR3 in amino acids: CASSLSQGGTEAFF. CDR3 bases: TGTGCCAGCAGCTTATCACAGGGAGGCACTGAAGCTTTCTTT.

The chain combines TRBV19 with TRBJ2-2; no firm D call. Trimming removed 1 base from V and 7 bases from J, with 13 bases in between. Germline lookup yields CDR1 LNHDA and CDR2 SQIVND (reference sequence). This CDR3 spans 15 amino acids. CDR3 sequence: CASSIARAGGGELFF. DNA for the CDR3: TGTGCCAGTAGTATAGCCCGGGCAGGCGGCGGGGAGCTGTTTTTT.

This sequence joins TRBV4-2 and TRBJ2-5; 12 bases agree with TRBD2. Germline lookup yields CDR1 LGHNA and CDR2 YNFKEQ. The CDR3 is made up of 17 amino acids. The V segment lost 3 bases and the J segment 1 base; nucleotides outside the gene matches: 6. The CDR3: CASSQNLAGGSQETQYF. CDR3 DNA: TGTGCCAGCAGCCAGAACCTAGCGGGGGGGAGCCAAGAGACCCAGTACTTC.

This chain links TRBV27 with TRBJ1-2; no clear D gene. CDR1 is MNHEY and CDR2 is SMNVEV in the germline V gene (reference sequence). CDR3 length: 13 amino acids. V lost 2 bases and J lost 7, with 11 bases in between. CDR3 loop: CASSLVSQGGYTF. CDR3 DNA sequence: TGTGCCAGCAGTTTAGTCAGCCAAGGTGGCTACACCTTC.

This chain joins TRBV5-1 and TRBJ2-5, with D perhaps being TRBD1 or TRBD2 (6 bases each). The CDR3 runs to 13 residues. The V and J ends lost 2 bases and 5 bases respectively, with 10 bases between them. CDR1 and CDR2 (germline): SGHRS, YFSETQ. The CDR3 region is CASSLLGGETQYF. CDR3 coding DNA: TGCGCCAGCAGCTTACTAGGGGGGGAGACCCAGTACTTC.

The chain combines TRBV4-3 with TRBJ2-1; D is unclear. Germline V gene data show CDR1 as LGHNA and CDR2 as YSLEER. The CDR3 extends over 14 amino acids. V gave up 0 bases and J gave up 9 bases, with 12 bases separating them. CDR3 nucleotides: TGCGCCAGCAGCCAAGAAGATCTGGGTATTGAGCAGTTCTTC. Protein product: CASSQEDLGIEQFF.